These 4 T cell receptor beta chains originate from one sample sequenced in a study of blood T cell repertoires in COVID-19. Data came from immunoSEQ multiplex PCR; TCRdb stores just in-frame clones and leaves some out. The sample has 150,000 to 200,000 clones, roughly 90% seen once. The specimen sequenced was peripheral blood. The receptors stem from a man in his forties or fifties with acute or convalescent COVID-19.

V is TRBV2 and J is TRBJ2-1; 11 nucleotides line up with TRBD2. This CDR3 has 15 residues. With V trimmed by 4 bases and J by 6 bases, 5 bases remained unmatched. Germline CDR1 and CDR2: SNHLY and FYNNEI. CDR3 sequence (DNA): TGTGCCAGCAGTGGTAGCGGGAGGGCCTTCAATGAGCAGTTCTTC. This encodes CASSGSGRAFNEQFF.

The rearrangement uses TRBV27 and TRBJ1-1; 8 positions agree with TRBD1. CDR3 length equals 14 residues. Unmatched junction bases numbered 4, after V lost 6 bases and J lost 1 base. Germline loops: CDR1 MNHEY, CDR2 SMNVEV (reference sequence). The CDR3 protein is CASSSDRGNTEAFF. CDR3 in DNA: TGTGCCAGCAGCAGCGACAGGGGGAACACTGAAGCTTTCTTT.

CDR3 region: CSATEGDYGYTF. The CDR3 nucleotides are TGCAGCGCTACCGAGGGGGACTATGGCTACACCTTC. This chain joins TRBV29-1 and TRBJ1-2; maybe TRBD1 (6 bases). This CDR3 region has 12 residues. Germline V lookup: CDR1 SQVTM, CDR2 ANQGSEA. V gave up 7 bases and J gave up 3 bases, with 12 bases separating them.

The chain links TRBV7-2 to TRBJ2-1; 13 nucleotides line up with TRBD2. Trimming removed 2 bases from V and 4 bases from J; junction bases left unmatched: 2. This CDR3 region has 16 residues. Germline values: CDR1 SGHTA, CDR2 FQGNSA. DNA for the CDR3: TGTGCCAGCAGCTTACGGACTAGCGGGAGTTACAATGAGCAGTTCTTC. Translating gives CASSLRTSGSYNEQFF.